The clone carrying this T cell receptor (beta chain) has just one count. Antigen unknown. The record originates from a study of T cells after posttransplantation cyclophosphamide. Notes on the study in general: Skin or GI-infiltrating T cells shared few TRB sequences with blood. Donor CD8+ memory clones often dominated recipient blood repertoires at later times. Recipient CMV seropositivity and CMV reactivation strongly tracked TRB clonality.

Treatment was busulfan-fludarabine conditioning, a marrow graft, and cyclophosphamide on days +3 and +4. TCRdb's table, derived via immunoSEQ multiplex PCR, lists solely in-frame clones and lacks some. The sample shows about 18,000 clones, about three quarters of them seen only once. The TCR sequence derives from a female patient in her 40s who received an allogeneic stem cell transplant from a related donor, was CMV-positive, and had no GVHD. Part of the T cells may come from the graft donor. This specimen consisted of CD8+ T cells sorted from PBMCs, obtained 1,800 to 2,000 days after a stem cell transplant with posttransplant cyclophosphamide.

The CDR3, as DNA: TGTGCCAGCAGTCTAGATAGCAATCAGCCCCAGCATTTT. It codes for CASSLDSNQPQHF. This chain uses TRBV25-1 with TRBJ1-5; no clear D. This CDR3 contains 13 residues. V lost 5 bases and J lost 0, with 5 bases in between. Germline V gene lookup returns CDR1 MGHDK and CDR2 SYGVNS.